These 26 T cell receptor beta chains were all obtained from the same sample, sequenced in a study of post-analysis software for immune sequencing data. Overall study findings and caveats: Elevated frequency relative to controls characterized four or five TRBV segments in patients, TRBV5-6, TRBV5-1 and TRBV20-1 among them.

Antigens of these TCRs are unknown. cDNA libraries of TCR beta carried unique molecular identifiers. TCRdb called the PCR reads again in MiXCR, with one record for every CDR3 protein. The repertoire consists of more than 500,000 distinct CDR3 sequences, with roughly 34% occurring once and the leading ten covering about 5.6%. The sequenced sample consisted of blood. The receptors stem from a girl aged 2 to 17 with multiple sclerosis.

J is TRBJ1-1 and V is TRBV7-9; D gene unclear. V was pared by 8 bases and J by 0 bases, with 19 bases between. CDR1 is SEHNR, CDR2 FQNEAQ, per germline (reference sequence). This CDR3 contains 16 residues. CDR3 bases: TGTGCCAGCGGGGTAATGGTAGTATTGATGAACACTGAAGCTTTCTTT. Translation gives CASGVMVVLMNTEAFF. Variable domain in full (rest from reference TRBV7-9 and TRBJ1-1): DTGVSQNPRHKITKRGQNVTFRCDPISEHNRLYWYRQTLGQGPEFLTYFQNEAQLEKSRLLSDRFSAERPKGSFSTLEIQRTEQGDSAMYLCASGVMVVLMNTEAFFGQGTRLTVV.

Only one count was recorded for this clonotype. This sequence joins TRBV5-1 and TRBJ2-1, with TRBD1 matching over 12 bases. Germline CDR1 SGHRS, CDR2 YFSETQ. The CDR3 totals 17 residues. The V and J ends lost 3 bases and 6 bases, in that order; junction bases with no gene match: 10. CDR3 residues: CASSSSRDRGQSNEQFF. The CDR3 nucleotides are TGCGCCAGCAGCTCGTCCCGGGACAGGGGGCAAAGCAATGAGCAGTTCTTC.

A few counts support this clonotype. The chain couples TRBV5-1 to TRBJ1-4; 9 nucleotides agree with TRBD1. V was clipped by 4 bases and J by 0 bases; unmatched bases: 4. From germline, CDR1 is SGHRS and CDR2 YFSETQ. CDR3 length equals 16 residues. CDR3 bases: TGCGCCAGCAGCGGGGGACAGGGCGCAACTAATGAAAAACTGTTTTTT. Amino acid sequence: CASSGGQGATNEKLFF.

This clonotype has ten or more counts. Compared with germline, one end of the junction differs, possibly owing to a read error. The chain is built from TRBV7-7 and TRBJ2-7; 7 positions match TRBD1. The CDR3 sequence is 15 residues long. Germline V CDR1 and CDR2: SSHAT, FNYEAQ (reference sequence). As DNA, the CDR3 is TGTGCTAGCAGCTTGGGGGACAGTTTGCTCTACGAGCAGTACTTC. This sequence encodes CASSLGDSLLYEQYF.

This clonotype was observed many times. The CDR3: CSATPNGYRNYEQYF. DNA for the CDR3: TGCAGTGCTACCCCGAATGGTTACAGGAACTACGAGCAGTACTTC. This sequence joins TRBV20-1 and TRBJ2-7; D perhaps matches TRBD1 (5 bases). Germline loops: CDR1 DFQATT, CDR2 SNEGSKA (reference sequence). Trimming removed 4 bases at V and 3 bases at J, with 19 bases between. The CDR3 runs 15 residues.

This clonotype occurred a few times. The V and J genes are TRBV12-3 or TRBV12-4 and TRBJ2-1; 14 bases align to TRBD2. The CDR3 extends over 17 amino acids. The V segment lost 2 bases and the J segment 7 bases; nucleotides outside the gene matches: 7. The CDR3 coding sequence is TGTGCCAGCAGTTTATGGGGACTAGCGGGGGACCAGAATGAGCAGTTCTTC. Translated: CASSLWGLAGDQNEQFF.

Points on this clonotype: One junction end disagrees with the germline gene, perhaps due to a read error. The gene calls are TRBV10-3 and TRBJ2-1, with D unclear. Per germline, CDR1 ENHRY and CDR2 SYGVKD. This CDR3 spans 12 amino acids. Here the CDR3 reads CAIGEFTDEQFF. In DNA form, the CDR3 reads TGTGCCATCGGTGAGTTCACAGATGAGCAGTTCTTC.

The rearrangement joins TRBV11-2 to TRBJ1-1; D unclear. CDR1 SGHAT and CDR2 FQNNGV come from the germline V gene. The CDR3 is made up of 13 amino acids. Trimming pared 1 base from V and 4 bases from J, leaving 7 bases between. The CDR3 sequence: CASSLAQLTEAFF. Here the CDR3 DNA reads TGTGCCAGCAGCTTAGCCCAGCTCACTGAAGCTTTCTTT.

The V gene is TRBV4-1, the J gene TRBJ2-5, with TRBD2 as a possible D gene (5 bases). V was shortened by 3 bases and J by 11 bases, with 16 bases between the two germline ends. Germline CDR1 MGHRA, CDR2 YSYEKL. This CDR3 spans 13 amino acids. The CDR3 DNA reads as TGCGCCAGCAGCCAGGCGGGTCGCAATGAGCAGTACTTC. Its protein is CASSQAGRNEQYF.

V and J are TRBV24-1 and TRBJ2-7; D is undetermined. The CDR3 length is 12 residues. CDR1 KGHDR and CDR2 SFDVKD come from the germline V gene. Trimming pared 8 bases from V and 1 base from J, leaving 8 bases between. The CDR3 DNA sequence: TGTGCCACCATGTCCGAGTCCTACGAGCAGTACTTC. As protein: CATMSESYEQYF.

V is TRBV12-3 or TRBV12-4 and J is TRBJ1-1; no reliable D call. V shed 5 bases and J shed 5 bases, with 15 bases lying between them. The CDR3 is 14 amino acids. The DNA of the CDR3 is TGTGCCAGCAGTAAGTCCGGGGTCCGGACTGAAGCTTTCTTT. This codes for CASSKSGVRTEAFF.

The chain uses TRBV6-5 and TRBJ1-2; D gene ambiguous. V was trimmed by 2 bases and J by 8 bases, leaving 15 bases between them. The CDR3 contains 14 residues. Germline CDR1 reads MNHEY; CDR2 reads SVGAGI. This CDR3 reads CASSYGFGPGGYTF. CDR3 in DNA: TGTGCCAGCAGTTACGGGTTCGGCCCTGGGGGCTACACCTTC.

The chain employs TRBV5-5 and TRBJ2-1, with 10 bases matching TRBD1. The CDR3 is 16 amino acids. From germline, CDR1 is SGHKS and CDR2 YYEKEE (reference sequence). The V gene end was trimmed by 5 bases and the J gene end by 7 bases; junction bases not matched to a gene: 12. CDR3 sequence (DNA): TGTGCCAGCAGTTTATCCGGGACAGGGGCCTGGAATGAGCAGTTCTTC. As protein: CASSLSGTGAWNEQFF.

The V and J genes are TRBV5-6 and TRBJ2-4, with a tentative D call TRBD1 (6 bases). The J call is doubtful: the DNA matches TRBJ2-7 better. Germline V gene data show CDR1 as SGHDT and CDR2 as YYEEEE. CDR3 length: 17 amino acids. The CDR3, as DNA: TGTGCCAGCAGCTCGATACTTAGTCGGGACACAACCTACGAGCAGTACTTC. Its protein product is CASSSILSRDTTYEQYF.

CDR3 loop: CSVVLTGKNLETQYF. CDR3 nucleotide sequence: TGCAGCGTTGTGTTGACAGGAAAGAACTTAGAGACCCAGTACTTC. The chain links TRBV29-1 to TRBJ2-5; D perhaps matches TRBD1 (6 bases). Between the trimmed V and J ends, which lost 4 bases and 4 bases, there was a span of 19 bases. This CDR3 has 15 residues. Per the germline V gene, CDR1 is SQVTM and CDR2 is ANQGSEA. The whole variable domain, remainder taken from reference TRBV29-1 and TRBJ2-5, is SAVISQKPSRDICQRGTSLTIQCQVDSQVTMMFWYRQQPGQSLTLIATANQGSEATYESGFVIDKFPISRPNLTFSTLTVSNMSPEDSSIYLCSVVLTGKNLETQYFGPGTRLLVL.

This rearrangement joins TRBV5-1 to TRBJ2-3; 12 bases align to TRBD2. The length of the CDR3 is 17 residues. V dropped 1 base and J dropped 0; count of bases not matched to a gene: 3. Per germline, CDR1 SGHRS and CDR2 YFSETQ. CDR3 DNA: TGCGCCAGCAGCTTGATGACTAGCGGGGGCAGCACAGATACGCAGTATTTT. Translating it yields CASSLMTSGGSTDTQYF.

The chain couples TRBV29-1 to TRBJ2-2, with 8 bases aligning to TRBD1. The CDR3 has 14 residues. Germline CDR1 is SQVTM and CDR2 is ANQGSEA. J gave up 4 bases and V 5 bases, and 6 bases lay outside the gene matches. The CDR3 region has the DNA TGCAGCGTTCTACAGGGGGTCGGCACCGGGGAGCTGTTTTTT. Protein product: CSVLQGVGTGELFF.

CDR3 bases: TGTGCCAGCTCACGATTTCTGACAGGGAAGGGGGATTACGAGCAGTACTTC. Protein sequence: CASSRFLTGKGDYEQYF. V is TRBV18 and J is TRBJ2-7; 7 bases map to TRBD1. The germline CDR1 and CDR2 sequences are KGHSH and LQKENI. The CDR3 is 17 amino acids. Trimming at V came to 4 bases and at J to 4 bases, leaving 16 bases not matched to a gene.

Turning to this clonotype: One end of the junction varies from germline; a read error may be responsible. The rearrangement uses TRBV7-9 and TRBJ2-5, with D maybe TRBD2 (6 bases). CDR3 length equals 14 residues. Germline-derived CDR1 and CDR2 are SEHNR and FQNEAQ (reference sequence). The CDR3 nucleotides read TGTGCCGGCAGAGACCGGGACTGGCAAGAGACCCAGTACTTC. Amino acid sequence: CAGRDRDWQETQYF.

The chain has TRBV24-1 and TRBJ1-1, with 7 nucleotides matching TRBD1. This CDR3 has 12 amino acids. CDR1 KGHDR and CDR2 SFDVKD come from the germline V gene. Trimming at V came to 5 bases and at J to 6 bases, leaving 2 bases not matched to a gene. CDR3 nucleotide sequence: TGTGCCACCAGTGTAACAGGGGCTGAAGCTTTCTTT. This gives the protein CATSVTGAEAFF.

The chain joins TRBV20-1 to TRBJ1-5; D gene unclear. This CDR3 region has 15 residues. V lost 1 base and J lost 4, with 14 bases in between. The V gene's germline CDR1 is DFQATT and CDR2 SNEGSKA (reference sequence). The CDR3 DNA reads as TGCAGTGCTAGAGCTAAGACGGAACTAAATCAGCCCCAGCATTTT. This encodes CSARAKTELNQPQHF.

This clonotype was seen many times. CDR3 sequence (DNA): TGTGCCAGCAGTCCCCGGGGTAGCGGGGATTCTATCTACAATGAGCAGTTCTTC. Its translation is CASSPRGSGDSIYNEQFF. The chain joins TRBV6-5 to TRBJ2-1; 8 bases match TRBD2. Germline V gene lookup returns CDR1 MNHEY and CDR2 SVGAGI. There are 18 residues in the CDR3. V shed 5 bases, J shed 3 bases, and the junction held 15 bases outside the gene matches.

This rearrangement joins TRBV6-1 to TRBJ2-7, with 7 bases lining up with TRBD1. This CDR3 spans 14 amino acids. Germline assignment: CDR1 MNHNS and CDR2 SASEGT. Trimming at V came to 6 bases and at J to 3 bases, leaving 8 bases not matched to a gene. The CDR3 sequence: CASSDRVRSYEQYF. The CDR3, as DNA: TGTGCCAGCAGCGACAGGGTTCGGAGCTACGAGCAGTACTTC.

This clonotype was seen more than once but under ten times. The chain is built from TRBV7-3 and TRBJ1-6; 8 positions agree with TRBD1. V lost 4 bases to trimming and J lost 4 bases; unmatched junction nucleotides: 3. This CDR3 comprises 15 residues. Germline CDR1 SGHTA, CDR2 FQGTGA. This CDR3 reads CASSSQGAYNSPLHF. The CDR3 DNA follows: TGTGCCAGCAGCTCGCAGGGGGCTTATAATTCACCCCTCCACTTT.

The CDR3 sequence is CSARDAVSGNTIYF. The CDR3 DNA follows: TGCAGTGCTAGAGATGCAGTATCTGGAAACACCATATATTTT. The rearrangement links TRBV20-1 to TRBJ1-3; D is unresolved. The germline V gene encodes CDR1 DFQATT and CDR2 SNEGSKA (reference sequence). The CDR3 is 14 amino acids. Between the trimmed V and J ends, which lost 0 bases and 1 base, there was a span of 7 bases.

The chain recombines TRBV2 with TRBJ2-5; D call uncertain. Germline V gene sequence: CDR1 SNHLY, CDR2 FYNNEI. The CDR3 has 13 residues. V was clipped by 4 bases and J by 6 bases, with 12 bases between them. This CDR3 reads CASSAFPGQTQYF. As DNA, the CDR3 is TGTGCCAGCAGTGCCTTTCCTGGCCAGACCCAGTACTTC.